One and the same sample provided the 30 T cell receptor beta chains below, sequenced in a study of shared clonotypes between healthy human individuals. Generated by immunoSEQ multiplex PCR, the TCRdb table keeps only in-frame clones and is missing some. The sample yields roughly 2 million clones, over 85% seen once. Sequencing used naive CD4+ T cells sorted from blood. Subset indicated: CD45RA+ positively selected. The receptors originated from a young man in good health.

The chain couples TRBV5-1 to TRBJ2-1; 9 bases are shared with TRBD1. V lost 4 bases and J lost 7; bases outside the gene matches: 6. The CDR3 sequence is 14 residues long. Germline loops: CDR1 SGHRS, CDR2 YFSETQ. The CDR3 here is CASSASGTGNEQFF. CDR3 nucleotides: TGCGCCAGCAGCGCTTCCGGGACAGGGAATGAGCAGTTCTTC.

As regards this clone: Other DNA sequences from this sample encode an identical CDR3 as well. The V gene is TRBV2, the J gene TRBJ1-1, with 8 nucleotides matching TRBD1. Looked up from germline, CDR1 is SNHLY and CDR2 is FYNNEI. The length of the CDR3 is 13 residues. The junction had 2 bases not matched to a gene; V was cut back by 7 bases and J by 1 base. CDR3 protein: CASTGQGNTEAFF. CDR3 DNA sequence: TGTGCCAGCACCGGACAGGGGAACACTGAAGCTTTCTTT. Together with reference TRBV2 and TRBJ1-1, the CDR3 gives the full variable domain: EPEVTQTPSHQVTQMGQEVILRCVPISNHLYFYWYRQILGQKVEFLVSFYNNEISEKSEIFDDQFSVERPDGSNFTLKIRSTKLEDSAMYFCASTGQGNTEAFFGQGTRLTVV.

The V and J genes are TRBV4-1 and TRBJ1-2, with 9 bases that match TRBD1. The CDR3 spans 14 residues. Trimming removed 0 bases from V and 6 bases from J; junction bases left unmatched: 2. The germline gives CDR1 MGHRA, CDR2 YSYEKL. CDR3 in amino acids: CASSQDWDRDGYTF. CDR3 in DNA: TGCGCCAGCAGCCAAGATTGGGACAGGGATGGCTACACCTTC.

The rearrangement joins TRBV6-5 to TRBJ2-5; no clear D. The V gene's germline CDR1 is MNHEY and CDR2 SVGAGI. V was trimmed by 7 bases and J by 3 bases, leaving 18 bases between them. There are 15 residues in the CDR3. The CDR3 is CASTYSTPGKETQYF. The CDR3 DNA is TGTGCCAGCACCTACTCTACACCTGGTAAAGAGACCCAGTACTTC.

The J gene is TRBJ2-7, the V gene TRBV5-1; D gene unclear. Trimming shortened V by 4 bases and J by 0 bases, and 8 bases separated the two germline ends. CDR3 size: 13 residues. The V gene's germline CDR1 is SGHRS and CDR2 YFSETQ. CDR3 DNA: TGCGCCAGCAGCCAACGCCACTCCTACGAGCAGTACTTC. It codes for CASSQRHSYEQYF.

This clone has only one observation. The chain couples TRBV5-1 to TRBJ2-7; 11 bases line up with TRBD1. J lost 3 bases, V lost 4 bases, and 3 bases had no gene match. CDR1 SGHRS and CDR2 YFSETQ come from the germline V gene. This CDR3 is 14 amino acids long. The CDR3 bases are TGCGCCAGCAGCGGGACAGGGGGTCTCTACGAGCAGTACTTC. It specifies CASSGTGGLYEQYF.

The rearrangement links TRBV7-8 to TRBJ1-2; 9 nucleotides agree with TRBD1. CDR3 length: 16 residues. In germline, CDR1 is SGHVS, CDR2 FQNEAQ. Trimming removed 0 bases from V and 4 bases from J; junction bases left unmatched: 6. Written as DNA, the CDR3 is TGTGCCAGCAGCTTAGCCGGGACAGGGATTCCCTATGGCTACACCTTC. It is translated as CASSLAGTGIPYGYTF.

V is TRBV25-1 and J is TRBJ2-3; TRBD1 or TRBD2 may be the D gene (5 bases each). This CDR3 is built from 17 residues. Germline V CDR1 and CDR2: MGHDK, SYGVNS. V was clipped by 1 base and J by 1 base, with 15 bases between them. CDR3 nucleotide sequence: TGTGCCAGCAGTGAATTGACGGGGCGATTAGGCACAGATACGCAGTATTTT. Translated: CASSELTGRLGTDTQYF.

V gene TRBV28 combines with J gene TRBJ1-2, with D uncertain. V was pared by 5 bases and J by 4 bases, with 11 bases between. This CDR3 region has 13 residues. Germline-derived CDR1 and CDR2 are MDHEN and SYDVKM. DNA for the CDR3: TGTGCCAGCAGTCCCGCAGCTATCTATGGCTACACCTTC. It translates to CASSPAAIYGYTF.

The V call is TRBV5-3, the J call TRBJ2-1; tentatively, D is TRBD1 (5 bases). TRBV5-3 is recorded as an ORF, its role being uncertain. V was clipped by 0 bases and J by 8 bases, with 18 bases between them. The CDR3 runs to 16 residues. In nucleotides, the CDR3 is TGTGCCAGAAGCTTGGTGGAACAGCCCGAACAGGATGAGCAGTTCTTC. Protein sequence: CARSLVEQPEQDEQFF.

J is TRBJ2-5 and V is TRBV11-2; TRBD2 matches 8 bases. The CDR3 consists of 14 residues. Trimming removed 5 bases from V and 4 bases from J; junction bases left unmatched: 6. Germline V gene data show CDR1 as SGHAT and CDR2 as FQNNGV. The CDR3 sequence: CASSIRGGGETQYF. The DNA for the CDR3 is TGTGCCAGCAGCATTCGGGGGGGCGGAGAGACCCAGTACTTC.

The chain carries TRBV6-6 and TRBJ2-7; D remains ambiguous. V dropped 0 bases and J dropped 2 bases, with 14 bases sitting between them. The CDR3 is made up of 16 amino acids. CDR1 is MNHNY, CDR2 SVGAGI, per germline (reference sequence). The CDR3 region has the DNA TGTGCCAGCAGTTACTCTAGGCAGGAGCTTACCTACGAGCAGTACTTC. Encoded protein: CASSYSRQELTYEQYF.

The chain is built from TRBV19 and TRBJ2-7; 10 nucleotides agree with TRBD2. The length of the CDR3 is 16 residues. V lost 0 bases, J lost 3 bases, and 5 bases stayed unmatched. Germline CDR1 is LNHDA and CDR2 is SQIVND (reference sequence). In DNA, the CDR3 is TGTGCCAGTAGTATAGACACCCGGACTAGCGGCTACGAGCAGTACTTC. Its translation is CASSIDTRTSGYEQYF.

V is TRBV6-6 and J is TRBJ1-2; a possible D gene is TRBD1 (6 bases). This CDR3 is 14 amino acids long. From germline, CDR1 is MNHNY and CDR2 SVGAGI (reference sequence). With 5 bases removed from V and 8 bases from J, the gap between germline ends came to 18 bases. The chain's CDR3 is CASSQKQGSQGYTF. The CDR3 nucleotides are TGTGCCAGCAGTCAAAAACAGGGTTCACAGGGCTACACCTTC.

The chain carries TRBV10-3 and TRBJ1-2; D unclear. Per the germline V gene, CDR1 is ENHRY and CDR2 is SYGVKD. The V gene lost 10 bases and the J gene lost 6 bases, with 15 bases spanning the gap. The CDR3 covers 12 residues. In nucleotides, the CDR3 is TGTGCCAGCTCCAGCGAAGGGCATGGCTACACCTTC. Translating gives CASSSEGHGYTF.

This clone was seen a handful of times. The rearrangement uses TRBV5-1 and TRBJ2-5, with a possible D match to TRBD1 (6 bases). The J call may not be correct, given that the DNA end is closer to TRBJ2-7. The length of the CDR3 is 13 residues. CDR1 is SGHRS, CDR2 YFSETQ, per germline. CDR3 DNA: TGCGCCAGCAGTAGGGACATCGCCTACGAGCAGTACTTC. Translating gives CASSRDIAYEQYF.

CDR3 sequence: CASSQSGQDGKLFF. CDR3 in DNA: TGTGCCAGCAGCCAATCCGGACAGGATGGAAAACTGTTTTTT. The rearrangement joins TRBV5-8 to TRBJ1-4, with TRBD1 identical over 7 bases. Germline lookup yields CDR1 SGHTS and CDR2 YDEGEE. This CDR3 contains 14 residues. V shed 4 bases and J 10 bases; nucleotides not matched to a gene: 10.

The chain joins TRBV2 to TRBJ1-4; D ambiguous. CDR1 and CDR2 from the germline V gene are SNHLY and FYNNEI. The germline V and J ends were trimmed by 5 bases and 4 bases, with 8 bases remaining between them. The CDR3 totals 13 residues. The DNA for the CDR3 is TGTGCCAGCAGTTGGCAGGATAATGAAAAACTGTTTTTT. It encodes CASSWQDNEKLFF.

This clone occurred once. The chain employs TRBV5-1 and TRBJ2-1; perhaps TRBD2 as D (5 bases). The CDR3 is made up of 14 amino acids. The ends were cut back, 4 bases at V and 6 bases at J, with 14 bases in the middle. Per the germline V gene, CDR1 is SGHRS and CDR2 is YFSETQ. The CDR3 is CASSPDQLGNEQFF. CDR3 sequence (DNA): TGCGCCAGCAGCCCCGACCAACTAGGCAATGAGCAGTTCTTC.

CDR3 nucleotides: TGTGCCAGCAGTGGAGGGGTCACGGTAAACAATGAGCAGTTCTTC. Protein: CASSGGVTVNNEQFF. The chain links TRBV2 to TRBJ2-1; D is perhaps TRBD1 or TRBD2 (5 bases each). Germline V gives CDR1 SNHLY, CDR2 FYNNEI. The CDR3 totals 15 residues. V lost 4 bases, J lost 5 bases, and 15 bases lay in between.

This chain uses TRBV29-1 with TRBJ2-7; 7 bases match TRBD1. Looked up from germline, CDR1 is SQVTM and CDR2 is ANQGSEA. This CDR3 region has 13 residues. V was pared by 1 base and J by 7 bases, with 7 bases of the junction left unmatched. CDR3 sequence (DNA): TGCAGCGTTGAAGGACAGGGAGACGGAGAGCAGTACTTC. Translated: CSVEGQGDGEQYF.

The genes are TRBV10-3 and TRBJ2-5; D is tentatively TRBD1 or TRBD2 (5 bases each). This CDR3 region has 13 residues. The germline V gene encodes CDR1 ENHRY and CDR2 SYGVKD. V was shortened by 6 bases and J by 5 bases, with 13 bases between the two germline ends. The CDR3 region has the DNA TGTGCCATCAGGGGGACCGAGGGGGAGACCCAGTACTTC. This encodes CAIRGTEGETQYF.

The genes are TRBV5-5 and TRBJ1-6; D unclear. There are 15 residues in the CDR3. V lost 0 bases, J lost 13 bases, and 17 bases lay in between. Germline loops: CDR1 SGHKS, CDR2 YYEKEE (reference sequence). The CDR3 DNA reads as TGTGCCAGCAGCTTGGCCTCGGACCTCTCGACTCCCCTCCACTTT. This codes for CASSLASDLSTPLHF.

V gene TRBV2 combines with J gene TRBJ1-1, with D hard to call. The CDR3 is 15 amino acids. Trimming cost V 7 bases and J 4 bases, with 19 bases left between them. Germline CDR1 SNHLY, CDR2 FYNNEI. Here the CDR3 reads CASTSNGVGGTEAFF. The CDR3 DNA follows: TGTGCCAGCACCTCAAACGGGGTCGGAGGCACTGAAGCTTTCTTT.

This chain connects TRBV11-3 to TRBJ2-1; tentatively, D is TRBD1 or TRBD2 (6 bases each). Trimming left V 5 bases short and J 2 bases short, with 13 bases between. This CDR3 spans 15 amino acids. In germline, CDR1 is SGHNT, CDR2 YENEEA. CDR3 protein: CASSQKGGTYNEQFF. CDR3 coding DNA: TGTGCCAGCAGCCAAAAGGGGGGCACCTACAATGAGCAGTTCTTC.

This clone was counted once. The J gene is TRBJ2-1, the V gene TRBV10-3, with D perhaps TRBD2 (5 bases). There are 14 residues in the CDR3. V lost 0 bases and J 8 bases, leaving 11 bases between the germline ends. Germline V gives CDR1 ENHRY, CDR2 SYGVKD. CDR3 nucleotide sequence: TGTGCCATCAGTGAGTCGGGGAGATCCGATGAGCAGTTCTTC. Translated: CAISESGRSDEQFF.

The chain uses TRBV2 and TRBJ2-5, with D maybe TRBD2 (5 bases). The CDR3 runs 14 residues. The germline CDR1 and CDR2 sequences are SNHLY and FYNNEI. Trimming cost V 1 base and J 4 bases, with 10 bases left between them. In nucleotides, the CDR3 is TGTGCCAGCAGTGAAGGTGTCCGGGGAGAGACCCAGTACTTC. Translated, it gives CASSEGVRGETQYF.

The CDR3 loop reads CASSLNNGEYYGYTF. The DNA for the CDR3 is TGTGCCAGCAGCTTAAACAACGGGGAGTACTATGGCTACACCTTC. The V gene is TRBV7-2, the J gene TRBJ1-2; D not certain. The V end was cut by 2 bases, the J end by 3 bases, with 13 bases between. Germline V lookup: CDR1 SGHTA, CDR2 FQGNSA. CDR3 length equals 15 residues.

The chain combines TRBV28 with TRBJ1-6, with 10 bases that match TRBD1. From germline, CDR1 is MDHEN and CDR2 SYDVKM. V trimming: 10 bases; J trimming: 14 bases; junction bases outside the gene matches: 14. The length of the CDR3 is 14 residues. The CDR3 spells CATLPRDRGRTLHF. The DNA of the CDR3 is TGTGCCACCTTACCCCGGGACAGGGGACGAACCCTCCACTTT.

The gene calls are TRBV19 and TRBJ2-5; D is unclear. The CDR3 sequence is 11 residues long. Looked up from germline, CDR1 is LNHDA and CDR2 is SQIVND (reference sequence). V shed 7 bases and J shed 4 bases, with 7 bases lying between them. DNA for the CDR3: TGTGCCAGTACCGGTCTAGAGACCCAGTACTTC. The encoded protein is CASTGLETQYF.